This T cell receptor (beta chain) was captured by sequencing in a study of cytomegalovirus exposure and HLA in healthy donors. Study results and caveats: When presence/absence was analysed, sequencing depth was taken to be roughly uniform across donors.

Germline V gives CDR1 SEHNR, CDR2 FQNEAQ (reference sequence). V lost 1 base to trimming and J lost 3 bases, with 14 bases between them. There are 16 residues in the CDR3. For this clone: No antigen is known for it.

PCR was performed using 60 Vbeta and 13 Jbeta primers. Assay: immunoSEQ multiplex PCR; the TCRdb copy retains only in-frame clones and omits some. The sample lists tens of thousands of clones, about 81% occurring once. V and J are TRBV7-9 and TRBJ2-3, with D perhaps matching TRBD2 (5 bases). The sequence was collected from a human donor in good health. Sequencing was performed on PBMCs. CDR3 in amino acids: CASSLGSAGVTDTQYF. The CDR3 DNA is TGTGCCAGCAGCTTAGGGTCCGCCGGGGTGACAGATACGCAGTATTTT.